These 17 T cell receptor beta chains share one sample of origin, sequenced in a study of T cells in Graves' hyperthyroidism and ophthalmopathy. RNA transcripts were the template for amplifying TCR beta CDR3 regions. HTBI primers were employed in a first-round RT-PCR of the TCR CDR3. Each CDR3 protein is one row after TCRdb ran MiXCR on the multiplex PCR reads. The sample gives around 340,000 distinct CDR3 sequences, roughly 15% of which show up once; 33% is in the top ten. Sequencing used blood. The source is a man aged 25 to 40 with Graves' hyperthyroidism.

This clonotype was seen many times. The chain combines TRBV5-5 with TRBJ2-1, with D uncertain. There are 15 residues in the CDR3. The germline V gene has CDR1 SGHKS and CDR2 YYEKEE (reference sequence). Trimming shortened V by 3 bases and J by 1 base, and 11 bases separated the two germline ends. In nucleotides, the CDR3 is TGTGCCAGCAGCTCCGACATCATTTCCTACAATGAGCAGTTCTTC. Protein product: CASSSDIISYNEQFF.

This clonotype appeared a few times. V usage is TRBV6-1 and J usage is TRBJ2-1; 10 bases line up with TRBD2. With 7 bases clipped from V and 1 base from J, the junction kept 10 bases outside the gene matches. The germline gives CDR1 MNHNS, CDR2 SASEGT. This CDR3 comprises 17 residues. The CDR3 sequence: CASTFRLAGRSYNEQFF. The CDR3 bases are TGTGCCAGCACCTTCAGACTAGCGGGTCGATCCTACAATGAGCAGTTCTTC.

The sample holds a few counts of this clonotype. The J gene is TRBJ2-7, the V gene TRBV20-1; 16 bases fit TRBD2. Unmatched junction bases numbered 10, after V lost 5 bases and J lost 6 bases. From germline, CDR1 is DFQATT and CDR2 SNEGSKA (reference sequence). This CDR3 has 16 amino acids. CDR3 in DNA: TGCAGTGCTGGAGCGTCGGGACTAGCGGGAGGGGGCGAGCAGTACTTC. This translates into CSAGASGLAGGGEQYF.

This clonotype was counted only a few times. This chain links TRBV9 with TRBJ2-3, with TRBD2 as a possible D gene (5 bases). V gave up 4 bases and J gave up 0 bases, with 15 bases separating them. Germline loops: CDR1 SGDLS, CDR2 YYNGEE. There are 16 residues in the CDR3. In nucleotides, the CDR3 is TGTGCCAGCAGCCCCCGCGGAGGTCAGAGCACAGATACGCAGTATTTT. Protein: CASSPRGGQSTDTQYF.

In this sample, this clonotype turned up many times. This sequence joins TRBV12-3 or TRBV12-4 and TRBJ1-2; TRBD1 aligns across 8 bases. This CDR3 has 17 residues. V lost 3 bases, J lost 2 bases, and 11 bases stayed unmatched. The CDR3 spells CASSLPWTGRGNYGYTF. DNA for the CDR3: TGTGCCAGCAGTTTGCCCTGGACAGGGCGGGGGAACTATGGCTACACCTTC.

In its sample, this clonotype was seen many times. The V gene is TRBV2, the J gene TRBJ2-7, with 7 bases lining up with TRBD1. The CDR3 sequence is 15 residues long. Germline values: CDR1 SNHLY, CDR2 FYNNEI. Trimming cost V 8 bases and J 2 bases; bases outside gene matches: 12. The CDR3 region has the DNA TGTGCCAGCGACGGACAGGCAGTCTTAACCTACGAGCAGTACTTC. Protein product: CASDGQAVLTYEQYF.

This clonotype showed up many times. The rearrangement joins TRBV14 to TRBJ2-7; D is undetermined. CDR1 is SGHDN, CDR2 FVKESK, per germline. The CDR3 is 12 amino acids. V dropped 3 bases and J dropped 2 bases, with 5 bases sitting between them. CDR3 bases: TGTGCCAGCAGCCAGACCCCCTACGAGCAGTACTTC. It specifies CASSQTPYEQYF. Full variable domain (rest looked up from reference TRBV14 and TRBJ2-7): EAGVTQFPSHSVIEKGQTVTLRCDPISGHDNLYWYRRVMGKEIKFLLHFVKESKQDESGMPNNRFLAERTGGTYSTLKVQPAELEDSGVYFCASSQTPYEQYFGPGTRLTVT.

This clonotype has a handful of counts. This chain links TRBV2 with TRBJ2-7; D is uncertain. This CDR3 contains 11 residues. V lost 7 bases and J lost 5, with 9 bases in between. Germline-derived CDR1 and CDR2 are SNHLY and FYNNEI. CDR3 DNA sequence: TGTGCCAGCAAGTTCGAGAACGAGCAGTACTTC. This gives the protein CASKFENEQYF.

V and J are TRBV12-3 or TRBV12-4 and TRBJ2-3; possibly TRBD2 for D (6 bases). The CDR3 loop spans 15 amino acids. Trimming stripped 1 base from V and 6 bases from J, with 14 bases between. The chain's CDR3 is CASSLGGTPLDTQYF. The CDR3 DNA sequence: TGTGCCAGCAGTTTAGGCGGGACGCCCCTTGATACGCAGTATTTT.

In regard to this clonotype: A read error may account for a junction end that differs from germline. The chain uses TRBV7-7 and TRBJ2-1; D possibly matches TRBD1 or TRBD2 (5 bases each). Germline CDR1 is SSHAT and CDR2 is FNYEAQ (reference sequence). The length of the CDR3 is 15 residues. The CDR3, as DNA: TGTGCTAGCAGTTGGGACCTCCGCTCCTACAATGAGCAGTTCTTC. Encoded protein: CASSWDLRSYNEQFF.

This clonotype appeared many times. The V and J genes are TRBV3-1 and TRBJ2-1; the D gene could be TRBD1 or TRBD2 (6 bases each). Germline lookup yields CDR1 LGHDT and CDR2 YNNKEL (reference sequence). The V gene lost 5 bases and the J gene lost 7 bases, with 15 bases spanning the gap. The CDR3 consists of 14 residues. CDR3 loop: CASSGGAGPNEQFF. In DNA form, the CDR3 reads TGTGCCAGCAGCGGGGGCGCGGGGCCTAATGAGCAGTTCTTC.

There are many counts of this clonotype. The chain carries TRBV20-1 and TRBJ2-1, with 9 positions matching TRBD2. CDR3 length: 14 residues. The germline CDR1 and CDR2 sequences are DFQATT and SNEGSKA (reference sequence). The V gene end was trimmed by 3 bases and the J gene end by 9 bases; junction bases not matched to a gene: 9. CDR3 sequence reads: CSASFSSGTFEQFF. The CDR3 DNA reads TGCAGTGCTAGTTTCTCTAGCGGGACTTTTGAGCAGTTCTTC.

V usage is TRBV7-8 and J usage is TRBJ1-1, with TRBD1 as a possible D gene (6 bases). The CDR3 consists of 16 residues. Per germline, CDR1 SGHVS and CDR2 FQNEAQ. V shed 1 base and J shed 11 bases, with 23 bases lying between them. CDR3 loop: CASSLVWGGGGRQAFF. DNA of the CDR3: TGTGCCAGCAGCTTAGTTTGGGGGGGGGGGGGGCGGCAGGCTTTCTTT. Looking up the rest from reference TRBV7-8 and TRBJ1-1 gives the full variable domain: GAGVSQSPRYKVAKRGQDVALRCDPISGHVSLFWYQQALGQGPEFLTYFQNEAQLDKSGLPSDRFFAERPEGSVSTLKIQRTQQEDSAVYLCASSLVWGGGGRQAFFGQGTRLTVV.

V is TRBV27 and J is TRBJ2-2; possible D gene TRBD1, 6 bases. Germline V gene lookup returns CDR1 MNHEY and CDR2 SMNVEV (reference sequence). V was clipped by 7 bases and J by 5 bases, with 11 bases between them. The CDR3 has 13 residues. This CDR3 is CASIHRETGELFF. In nucleotides, the CDR3 is TGTGCCAGCATTCACAGGGAAACCGGGGAGCTGTTTTTT.

This clonotype showed up many times. V and J are TRBV7-9 and TRBJ2-5; tentatively, D is TRBD1 or TRBD2 (5 bases each). Germline values: CDR1 SEHNR, CDR2 FQNEAQ (reference sequence). Trimming shortened V by 5 bases and J by 9 bases, and 13 bases separated the two germline ends. The CDR3 spans 12 residues. The CDR3 DNA is TGTGCCAGCAGCCTAGAGGGGCGGGCCCAGTACTTC. Protein: CASSLEGRAQYF.

The table lists this clonotype with many counts. V is TRBV27 and J is TRBJ2-1; 8 positions agree with TRBD1. J gave up 7 bases and V 3 bases, and 5 bases lay outside the gene matches. The CDR3 is 14 amino acids. CDR1 and CDR2 (germline): MNHEY, SMNVEV (reference sequence). DNA of the CDR3: TGTGCCAGCAGTTTTGGACAGGGTAGGAATGAGCAGTTCTTC. Protein: CASSFGQGRNEQFF.

V gene TRBV12-3 or TRBV12-4 combines with J gene TRBJ1-5; tentatively, D is TRBD1 (6 bases). This CDR3 region has 13 residues. The V and J ends lost 5 bases and 9 bases respectively, with 14 bases between them. The CDR3 region is CASSGGGSVPQHF. The CDR3, as DNA: TGTGCCAGCAGTGGGGGCGGATCCGTGCCCCAGCATTTT.